The entry that follows covers one TCR beta chain sequence. This sample is part of a study of blood T cell repertoires in COVID-19. About the study: The analysed material was cDNA or gDNA that came from T cells, B-cell-depleted T cells, or PBMCs.

Participant ages covered 18 to 89 years across 25 or so US areas. Cohorts were determined from participant-reported clinical history. The CDR3 extends over 13 amino acids. Per the original data handling: Amplifying reference gene primers gave estimates of nucleated cell counts. Assay: immunoSEQ multiplex PCR; the TCRdb copy retains only in-frame clones and omits some. V, J and clone size are taken as reported in that table, and D and trimming were inferred from the DNA itself. The sample consists of under 250,000 clones, about four fifths of them appearing once. This clonotype was obtained from a woman aged 35 to 49 with acute COVID-19. The chain recombines TRBV21-1 with TRBJ1-1. TRBV21-1 is given as a pseudogene. The source material was PBMCs or T cells enriched from blood (not recorded which). CDR3 protein: CASSKVGRAEAFF. DNA for the CDR3: TGTGCCAGCAGCAAAGTCGGCCGGGCTGAAGCTTTCTTT.